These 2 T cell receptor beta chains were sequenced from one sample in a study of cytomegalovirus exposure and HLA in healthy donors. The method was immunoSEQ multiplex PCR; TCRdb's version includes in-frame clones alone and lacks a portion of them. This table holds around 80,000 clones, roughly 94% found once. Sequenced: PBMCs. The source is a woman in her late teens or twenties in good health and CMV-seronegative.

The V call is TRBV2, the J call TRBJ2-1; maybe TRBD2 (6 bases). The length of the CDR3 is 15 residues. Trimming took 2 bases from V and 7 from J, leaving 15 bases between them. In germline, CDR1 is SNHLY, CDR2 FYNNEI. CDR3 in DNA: TGTGCCAGCAGTGAATGGGAGACTAGAAAGAATGAGCAGTTCTTC. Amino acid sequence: CASSEWETRKNEQFF.

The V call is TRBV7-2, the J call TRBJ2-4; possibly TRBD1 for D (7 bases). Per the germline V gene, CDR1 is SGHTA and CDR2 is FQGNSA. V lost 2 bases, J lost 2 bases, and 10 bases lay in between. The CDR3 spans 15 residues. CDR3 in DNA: TGTGCCAGCAGCTTACAGGGGGGATCCAAAAACATTCAGTACTTC. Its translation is CASSLQGGSKNIQYF. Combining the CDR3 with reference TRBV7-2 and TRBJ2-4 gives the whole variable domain GAGVSQSPSNKVTEKGKDVELRCDPISGHTALYWYRQSLGQGLEFLIYFQGNSAPDKSGLPSDRFSAERTGGSVSTLTIQRTQQEDSAVYLCASSLQGGSKNIQYFGAGTRLSVL.